This T cell receptor (beta chain) was documented in a study of blood T cells in healthy people across ages. It was with a sample-barcoded 5' primer and a J-beta primer mix that a second PCR of roughly 7 to 12 cycles was run. TCRdb re-analysed the 5' RACE reads in MiXCR, keeping a single row per CDR3 protein. Seen here are roughly 800,000 distinct CDR3 sequences, more than 45% observed once, and the top ten hold about 20%. The CDR3 extends over 17 amino acids. Germline CDR1 SGHVS, CDR2 FNYEAQ. This clonotype appeared a few times. Sequences were obtained from blood. The V gene is TRBV7-6, the J gene TRBJ2-1; 7 nucleotides match TRBD2. The J call may be wrong; the DNA end is better matched by TRBJ2-7. This sequence originates from a man aged 25 to 40 in good health. The CDR3 DNA reads as TGTGCCAGCAGCTTATTTCAGGCGGGAGCCACCTACAATGAGCAGTACTTC. This encodes CASSLFQAGATYNEQYF.